These 17 T cell receptor beta chains were sequenced from one sample in a study of molecular identifiers for immune sequencing clone quantification. One entry per CDR3 protein results from TCRdb running MiXCR on the PCR reads. The sample carries 70,000 to 95,000 distinct CDR3 sequences, 15% to 20% recorded once. Sequencing was performed on naive CD8+ T cells from blood, with Jurkat cell RNA spiked in. Subset given: FACS-sorted CD8+CD4-CCR7+CD45RA+ naive T cells. These receptors were taken from a human donor in good health. Some libraries in this study had Jurkat cell RNA spiked in.

The V gene is TRBV27, the J gene TRBJ2-6; D possibly matches TRBD1 or TRBD2 (5 bases each). This CDR3 has 16 amino acids. Germline lookup yields CDR1 MNHEY and CDR2 SMNVEV (reference sequence). V lost 4 bases, J lost 4 bases, and 14 bases lay in between. The CDR3 loop is CASSSGTARGANVLTF. In DNA form, the CDR3 reads TGTGCCAGCAGTTCCGGGACGGCGAGAGGGGCCAACGTCCTGACTTTC. Full variable domain (remainder filled in from reference TRBV27 and TRBJ2-6): EAQVTQNPRYLITVTGKKLTVTCSQNMNHEYMSWYRQDPGLGLRQIYYSMNVEVTDKGDVPEGYKVSRKEKRNFPLILESPSPNQTSLYFCASSSGTARGANVLTFGAGSRLTVL.

At least ten counts were recorded for this clonotype. V gene TRBV28 combines with J gene TRBJ1-4, with D uncertain. The CDR3 loop spans 15 amino acids. Per the germline V gene, CDR1 is MDHEN and CDR2 is SYDVKM. Trimming removed 4 bases from V and 0 bases from J, with 9 bases in between. CDR3 DNA sequence: TGTGCCAGCAGTTCCTACTCGGCAACTAATGAAAAACTGTTTTTT. Translation: CASSSYSATNEKLFF.

This clonotype was detected many times. The gene calls are TRBV27 and TRBJ2-3, with 7 positions matching TRBD2. V dropped 3 bases and J dropped 2; count of bases not matched to a gene: 8. From germline, CDR1 is MNHEY and CDR2 SMNVEV (reference sequence). This CDR3 has 16 amino acids. The CDR3 coding sequence is TGTGCCAGCAGTTTTTCCCTAGCGGCAAACACAGATACGCAGTATTTT. This sequence encodes CASSFSLAANTDTQYF.

In its sample, this clonotype was seen a few times. Its ends do not fully match the called genes, so a read error is possible. The chain has TRBV4-1 and TRBJ2-5; D is ambiguous. Per germline, CDR1 MGHRA and CDR2 YSYEKL. The CDR3 spans 16 residues. CDR3 protein: CASSQDLSGIKEIQYF. The CDR3 DNA is TGCGCCAGCAGCCAAGATCTCAGTGGAATTAAAGAGATCCAGTACTTC.

On this clonotype itself: The junction differs from germline at one of its ends, possibly a read error. J is TRBJ2-7 and V is TRBV19; 7 nucleotides agree with TRBD1. The CDR3 sequence is 15 residues long. The germline V gene encodes CDR1 LNHDA and CDR2 SQIVND (reference sequence). The CDR3 DNA reads TGTGCCAGTAGGGCCCGGGACAGCGGATTCTACGGGCAGTACTTC. This translates into CASRARDSGFYGQYF.

This clonotype appeared a single time. V and J are TRBV20-1 and TRBJ2-7; TRBD2 aligns across 9 bases. The CDR3 spans 15 residues. CDR1 and CDR2 (germline): DFQATT, SNEGSKA (reference sequence). Trimming at V came to 0 bases and at J to 3 bases, leaving 6 bases not matched to a gene. CDR3 bases: TGCAGTGCTAGAGAGGGGACTAGCCCTGTCTACGAGCAGTACTTC. Translation gives CSAREGTSPVYEQYF.

This clonotype was recorded many times. The V and J genes are TRBV5-1 and TRBJ1-1; the D gene is possibly TRBD1 (5 bases). This CDR3 contains 15 residues. V shed 3 bases and J shed 4 bases, with 16 bases lying between them. Germline CDR1 is SGHRS and CDR2 is YFSETQ. CDR3 sequence: CASSSSGSDGTEAFF. DNA for the CDR3: TGCGCCAGCAGCTCCTCAGGGAGTGATGGCACTGAAGCTTTCTTT.

About this clonotype itself: Being one base from a much bigger clone, this may be a read error. The rearrangement uses TRBV6-6 and TRBJ2-1, with TRBD2 matching 9 bases. The CDR3 has 14 residues. CDR1 and CDR2 (germline): MNHNY, SVGAGI (reference sequence). The CDR3 region is CASSPGLAMYEQLF. The CDR3 DNA is TGTGCCAGCAGCCCGGGACTAGCTATGTATGAGCAGCTCTTC.

This clonotype was observed many times. This sequence joins TRBV20-1 and TRBJ2-5; D is uncertain. V was pared by 6 bases and J by 2 bases, with 10 bases between. This CDR3 spans 12 amino acids. CDR1 and CDR2 (germline): DFQATT, SNEGSKA (reference sequence). CDR3 coding DNA: TGCAGTGCCCCGCCCGGACAAGAGACCCAGTACTTC. The encoded protein is CSAPPGQETQYF.

This clonotype was recorded many times. The V call is TRBV7-2, the J call TRBJ2-7; 12 bases are a match to TRBD2. From germline, CDR1 is SGHTA and CDR2 FQGNSA. With 5 bases clipped from V and 3 bases from J, the junction kept 5 bases outside the gene matches. This CDR3 is built from 15 residues. The CDR3 spells CASSATGLAGYEQYF. CDR3 sequence (DNA): TGTGCCAGCAGCGCAACGGGACTAGCGGGCTACGAGCAGTACTTC.

This clonotype was counted ten times or more. This chain joins TRBV7-8 and TRBJ2-3; D is unresolved. CDR3 length equals 14 residues. Germline CDR1 and CDR2: SGHVS and FQNEAQ. Trimming left V 1 base short and J 6 bases short, with 11 bases between. CDR3 nucleotides: TGTGCCAGCAGCTTAGGGACCTCCTGGGATACGCAGTATTTT. Encoded protein: CASSLGTSWDTQYF.

There are many counts of this clonotype. The genes are TRBV4-3 and TRBJ2-7, with D possibly being TRBD1 or TRBD2 (5 bases each). The germline V gene has CDR1 LGHNA and CDR2 YSLEER. V lost 7 bases, J lost 2 bases, and 15 bases lay in between. CDR3 size: 14 residues. CDR3 nucleotide sequence: TGCGCCAGCACCCCCAAGAGGGGTCCCTACGAGCAGTACTTC. This sequence encodes CASTPKRGPYEQYF.

There are many counts of this clonotype. The J gene is TRBJ2-2, the V gene TRBV12-3 or TRBV12-4; TRBD1 is a possible D gene (6 bases). The CDR3 length is 14 residues. V lost 6 bases and J lost 1, with 9 bases in between. The CDR3 DNA sequence: TGTGCCAGCAGCAACAGGGTGAACACCGGGGAGCTGTTTTTT. Amino acid sequence: CASSNRVNTGELFF.

The count of this clonotype is one. An end of the junction does not agree with germline; a read error may underlie this. The V gene is TRBV4-1, the J gene TRBJ2-7; D gene unclear. The CDR3 runs 15 residues. Germline CDR1 reads MGHRA; CDR2 reads YSYEKL. In DNA form, the CDR3 reads TGTGCCAGCAGCCAAGTTAGCATTCCGGCCTACGAGCAGTACTTC. It translates to CASSQVSIPAYEQYF.

This clonotype was observed at least ten times. V usage is TRBV12-3 or TRBV12-4 and J usage is TRBJ2-3; 8 bases line up with TRBD2. This CDR3 region has 17 residues. V lost 7 bases to trimming and J lost 6 bases; unmatched junction nucleotides: 18. CDR3 in DNA: TGTGCCAGCACCCCGCCGGGGACGGGGGGGCGAACGGATACGCAGTATTTT. Its protein is CASTPPGTGGRTDTQYF.

This clonotype was seen a handful of times. The J gene is TRBJ2-1, the V gene TRBV7-3; D tentatively fits TRBD1 or TRBD2 (5 bases each). V shed 2 bases and J shed 12 bases, with 11 bases lying between them. Germline CDR1 reads SGHTA; CDR2 reads FQGTGA. The CDR3 runs to 12 residues. CDR3 nucleotides: TGTGCCAGCAGCTTAGAGGGACCACCGCAGTTCTTC. Amino acid sequence: CASSLEGPPQFF. Filled out from reference TRBV7-3 and TRBJ2-1, the complete variable domain reads GAGVSQTPSNKVTEKGKYVELRCDPISGHTALYWYRQSLGQGPEFLIYFQGTGAADDSGLPNDRFFAVRPEGSVSTLKIQRTERGDSAVYLCASSLEGPPQFFGPGTRLTVL.

A word on this clonotype: The conserved phenylalanine or tryptophan normally closing the CDR3 is absent here, so this likely arose from a read error. This sequence joins TRBV6-2 or TRBV6-3 and TRBJ2-3; D may correspond to TRBD1 or TRBD2 (5 bases each). The CDR3 is made up of 17 amino acids. V lost 5 bases to trimming and J lost 0 bases, with 18 bases between them. The germline V gene has CDR1 MNHEY and CDR2 SVGEGT. This CDR3 reads CASSLSEWDRSTDTQYL. The CDR3 DNA follows: TGTGCCAGCAGTCTCTCCGAGTGGGACCGTAGCACAGATACGCAGTATCTT.